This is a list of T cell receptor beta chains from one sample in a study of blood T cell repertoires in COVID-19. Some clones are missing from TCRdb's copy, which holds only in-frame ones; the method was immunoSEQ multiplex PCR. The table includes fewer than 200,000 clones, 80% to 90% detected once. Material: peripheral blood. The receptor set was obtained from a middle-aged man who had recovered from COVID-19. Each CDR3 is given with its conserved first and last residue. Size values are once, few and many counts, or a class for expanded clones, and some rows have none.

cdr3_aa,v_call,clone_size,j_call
CASSVGPGLAFKYQETQYF,TRBV9,once,TRBJ2-5
CASSLPTGVYYEQYF,TRBV7-9,NA,TRBJ2-7
CASSYSEDTQYF,TRBV6-6,NA,TRBJ2-3
CASREQTGHTGELFF,TRBV2,NA,TRBJ2-2
CAIVRGPYNEQFF,TRBV10-3,NA,TRBJ2-1
CASPPHAGQGRNYEQYF,TRBV28,NA,TRBJ2-7
CASTPRGMGTDTQYF,TRBV6-2/TRBV6-3,NA,TRBJ2-3
CASSYDRGHGNEQFF,TRBV6-5,NA,TRBJ2-1
CASSLHRTDGYTF,TRBV11-3,NA,TRBJ1-2
CASISSGNTIYF,TRBV28,NA,TRBJ1-3
CASSLGTPGSYEQYF,TRBV5-4,few,TRBJ2-7
CAVLTPEETQYF,TRBV10-3,NA,TRBJ2-5
CASSYGGEYQETQYF,TRBV6-5,NA,TRBJ2-5
CSVKQGDGGYTF,TRBV29-1,few,TRBJ1-2
CASSATGSTEGGELFF,TRBV11-3,NA,TRBJ2-2
CASTMKGQSYEQYF,TRBV3-1/TRBV3-2,NA,TRBJ2-7
CASGEGPGGDTQYF,TRBV7-9,NA,TRBJ2-3
CAWSVLNFPLHF,TRBV30,NA,TRBJ1-6
CAISQALNYGYTF,TRBV6-6,NA,TRBJ1-2
CASSPVPLHNEQFF,TRBV9,NA,TRBJ2-1
CASSLGAGGYEQYF,TRBV27,NA,TRBJ2-7
CASSSGTGSFAWGVAEAFF,TRBV6-2/TRBV6-3,once,TRBJ1-1
CASSYPIQGLEQYF,TRBV6-2/TRBV6-3,NA,TRBJ2-7
CASSGQPINQPQHF,TRBV19,NA,TRBJ1-5
CAISITGGLKGSYNEQFF,TRBV10-3,NA,TRBJ2-1
CASTRLAGDNEQFF,TRBV27,NA,TRBJ2-1
CAWSVRQGEYYGYTF,TRBV30,NA,TRBJ1-2
CASRRTGGENEQFF,TRBV5-6,NA,TRBJ2-1
CASSYSGRDYEQYF,TRBV6-2/TRBV6-3,NA,TRBJ2-7
CASSQTSGGTVLETQYF,TRBV4-3,NA,TRBJ2-5
CASSFAGARADTQYF,TRBV28,NA,TRBJ2-3
CASSGPGQYTGELFF,TRBV6-6,NA,TRBJ2-2
CATSRVESREQFF,TRBV15,NA,TRBJ2-1
CAISAPDRTYEQYF,TRBV10-3,NA,TRBJ2-7
CASSFNFLSSYNEQFF,TRBV6-6,NA,TRBJ2-1
CASNQQGASYNSPLHF,TRBV5-6,NA,TRBJ1-6
CASSSLASGNQGNEQFF,TRBV9,NA,TRBJ2-1
CASTVQNIQYF,TRBV19,NA,TRBJ2-4
CASSPHASGRTDTQYF,TRBV7-9,few,TRBJ2-3
CASSGGGNEQFF,TRBV5-4,NA,TRBJ2-1
CASSPRADSYNEQFF,TRBV5-4,NA,TRBJ2-1
CASSITIIYEQYF,TRBV19,NA,TRBJ2-7
CASSVAAGGPRDTQYF,TRBV9,NA,TRBJ2-3
CASSPGLAGTGELFF,TRBV18,NA,TRBJ2-2
CASSFNRGQDEQYF,TRBV5-4,NA,TRBJ2-7
CASSLGGGSYNEQFF,TRBV11-2,NA,TRBJ2-1
CATNRDRQETQYF,TRBV5-4,NA,TRBJ2-5
CASSRTGTGNEKLFF,TRBV4-3,NA,TRBJ1-4